The text below deals with one T cell receptor beta chain. Its antigen is still unknown. 5'RACE template switching produced TCR cDNA carrying a universal primer site and UMIs. TCRdb re-called the 5' RACE reads through MiXCR, storing one row per CDR3 protein. The sample contains 170,000 or so distinct CDR3 sequences, around 8.5% of which appear only once. The data originate from a study of T cells after yellow fever vaccination. V was pared by 0 bases and J by 2 bases, with 13 bases between. CDR1 and CDR2 (germline): DFQATT, SNEGSKA (reference sequence). The CDR3 totals 16 residues. Findings and limits, study-wide: The secondary response peaked faster, at day 5 versus 15, but was weaker.

The material was CD8+ T cells sorted from PBMCs, obtained 45 days after the yellow fever booster vaccination. This TCR was sampled from a man younger than 30 who received the YFV17D yellow fever vaccine. The chain is built from TRBV20-1 and TRBJ2-2; D is uncertain. CDR3 amino acids: CSARDRVHSNTGELFF. In DNA, the CDR3 is TGCAGTGCTAGAGATAGGGTCCATTCTAACACCGGGGAGCTGTTTTTT.